This T cell receptor (beta chain) was retrieved from a study of cytomegalovirus exposure and HLA in healthy donors. Study at large: Genotyping of 430 or so donors showed that 80% to 85% belonged to the Caucasian-associated ancestry cluster.

Worth noting for this clone: The antigen is unknown.

The PCR ran on 60 Vbeta and 13 Jbeta primers. Only in-frame clones appear in the TCRdb table, and some are missing; sequencing was by immunoSEQ multiplex PCR. Counted here are 96,000 or so clones, about 70% occurring once; the ten biggest clones make up over 12%. Whole-study results and caveats: The dataset shows that most TCR sequences were rare, while some public TCRs occurred in many donors. About 87% or about 30% of the time was how often most TCR beta V segments were productive, according to an earlier analysis. Reportedly, cytomegalovirus status was diagnosed with high sensitivity and specificity.

Germline V lookup: CDR1 SGHRS, CDR2 YFSETQ. The CDR3 is 15 residues long. With V trimmed by 3 bases and J by 5 bases, 7 bases remained unmatched. This TCR came from a woman aged 70-85 years in good health and CMV-seropositive. Sequencing was done on a sample of PBMCs. The V gene is TRBV5-1, the J gene TRBJ2-5; 10 bases agree with TRBD1. The chain's CDR3 is CASSSGTGVGETQYF. CDR3 nucleotides: TGCGCCAGCAGCTCCGGGACAGGGGTTGGGGAGACCCAGTACTTC.